Presented here are 18 T cell receptor beta chains from one specimen sequenced in a study of cytomegalovirus exposure and HLA in healthy donors (dated by TCRdb to about 2017). The library was prepared using the immunoSEQ multiplex PCR assay. A mixture of 60 forward primers for TCR Vbeta segments and 13 reverse primers for TCR Jbeta segments was used in the multiplex PCR. This immuneACCESS table, as held by TCRdb, lists in-frame sequences with V and J called but not all clones. Of the missing ones, under half trace to an unresolved V gene in checked studies; the others have no known cause. The sample table records 140,000 to 150,000 clones; more than 60% of these occur just once. The ten largest make up under 7.5% of the sample. Sequencing used PBMCs. The receptor set was obtained from a woman aged 60-75 years in good health and CMV-seronegative.

The rearrangement joins TRBV5-1 to TRBJ2-5; TRBD1 matches 9 bases. Germline lookup yields CDR1 SGHRS and CDR2 YFSETQ. V gave up 5 bases and J gave up 2 bases; unmatched junction bases: 10. This CDR3 has 16 residues. CDR3 bases: TGCGCCAGCAGTAAGAACGGACAGGGGCCTCAAGAGACCCAGTACTTC. Its protein product is CASSKNGQGPQETQYF.

The chain has TRBV29-1 and TRBJ2-5, with a tentative D call TRBD2 (6 bases). The CDR3 is 16 residues long. Deletions cut 6 bases from V and 5 bases from J, with 25 bases between. Germline CDR1 SQVTM, CDR2 ANQGSEA. CDR3 sequence (DNA): TGCAGCGTCGCGACGGGTGGGGGGAGCCCAGGGGAGACCCAGTACTTC. It codes for CSVATGGGSPGETQYF. Combining the CDR3 with reference TRBV29-1 and TRBJ2-5 gives the whole variable domain SAVISQKPSRDICQRGTSLTIQCQVDSQVTMMFWYRQQPGQSLTLIATANQGSEATYESGFVIDKFPISRPNLTFSTLTVSNMSPEDSSIYLCSVATGGGSPGETQYFGPGTRLLVL.

V gene TRBV7-3 combines with J gene TRBJ2-5; D perhaps matches TRBD2 (7 bases). The CDR3 totals 14 residues. Germline V CDR1 and CDR2: SGHTA, FQGTGA. V was shortened by 5 bases and J by 5 bases, with 15 bases between the two germline ends. The CDR3 DNA reads as TGTGCCAGCAGCCCTAGCAGGGGAGGGGAGACCCAGTACTTC. Residues: CASSPSRGGETQYF.

This clone appeared a few times. In DNA, the CDR3 is TGTGCCAGTAGTATAGAAGGGCTAGCGGGAGGCCGGAAAGATACGCAGTATTTT. Its translation: CASSIEGLAGGRKDTQYF. J is TRBJ2-3 and V is TRBV19, with TRBD2 identical over 11 bases. V shed 0 bases and J 5 bases; nucleotides not matched to a gene: 10. Germline V gene data show CDR1 as LNHDA and CDR2 as SQIVND (reference sequence). This CDR3 spans 18 amino acids.

This rearrangement joins TRBV7-4 to TRBJ2-1; 12 bases match TRBD2. Trimming removed 7 bases from V and 3 bases from J; junction bases left unmatched: 16. This CDR3 is built from 19 residues. CDR1 SGHVT and CDR2 SQSDAQ come from the germline V gene. CDR3 residues: CASTDRDRLLAGGYNEQFF. The CDR3, as DNA: TGTGCCAGCACCGACCGGGACAGATTACTAGCGGGAGGCTACAATGAGCAGTTCTTC.

This clone was found a few times. This chain connects TRBV4-2 to TRBJ1-1; D remains unclear. The CDR3 length is 14 residues. The V and J ends lost 4 bases and 3 bases respectively, with 12 bases between them. The germline V gene has CDR1 LGHNA and CDR2 YNFKEQ. DNA of the CDR3: TGTGCCAGCAGCCCTGAGGGTAAGGACACTGAAGCTTTCTTT. This encodes CASSPEGKDTEAFF.

This clone was picked up a small number of times. V gene TRBV15 combines with J gene TRBJ2-3, with TRBD1 matching over 7 bases. V shed 1 base, J shed 2 bases, and the junction held 6 bases outside the gene matches. CDR1 and CDR2 (germline): LNHNV, YYDKDF (reference sequence). The CDR3 totals 16 residues. CDR3 sequence: CATSRANRGYTDTQYF. In nucleotides, the CDR3 is TGTGCCACCAGCAGAGCTAACAGGGGATACACAGATACGCAGTATTTT. The whole variable domain, filled in from reference TRBV15 and TRBJ2-3, reads DAMVIQNPRYQVTQFGKPVTLSCSQTLNHNVMYWYQQKSSQAPKLLFHYYDKDFNNEADTPDNFQSRRPNTSFCFLDIRSPGLGDTAMYLCATSRANRGYTDTQYFGPGTRLTVL.

J is TRBJ2-2 and V is TRBV19; maybe TRBD1 (6 bases). Germline CDR1 is LNHDA and CDR2 is SQIVND (reference sequence). Trimming removed 11 bases at V and 0 bases at J, with 19 bases between. This CDR3 spans 16 amino acids. As DNA, the CDR3 is TGTGCCTCAGTGGGGGCAGACCTCACGAACACCGGGGAGCTGTTTTTT. It codes for CASVGADLTNTGELFF.

V is TRBV7-3 and J is TRBJ2-1, with 7 nucleotides matching TRBD2. The CDR3 sequence is 16 residues long. With V trimmed by 6 bases and J by 7 bases, 15 bases remained unmatched. Looked up from germline, CDR1 is SGHTA and CDR2 is FQGTGA. The CDR3 loop is CASSSPRTRGGNEQFF. The CDR3 coding sequence is TGTGCCAGCAGTTCTCCCCGGACTAGAGGAGGAAATGAGCAGTTCTTC.

This sequence joins TRBV5-1 and TRBJ1-3; perhaps TRBD1 as D (5 bases). With 0 bases removed from V and 4 bases from J, the gap between germline ends came to 11 bases. Per the germline V gene, CDR1 is SGHRS and CDR2 is YFSETQ. CDR3 length: 15 amino acids. The CDR3 DNA is TGCGCCAGCAGCTTGGGCAGGGATGTAGGAAACACCATATATTTT. It translates to CASSLGRDVGNTIYF. The variable domain in full, completed from reference TRBV5-1 and TRBJ1-3, reads KAGVTQTPRYLIKTRGQQVTLSCSPISGHRSVSWYQQTPGQGLQFLFEYFSETQRNKGNFPGRFSGRQFSNSRSEMNVSTLELGDSALYLCASSLGRDVGNTIYFGEGSWLTVV.

The rearrangement joins TRBV4-3 to TRBJ2-3, with D unclear. V shed 0 bases and J shed 0 bases, with 4 bases lying between them. The V gene's germline CDR1 is LGHNA and CDR2 YSLEER. The CDR3 covers 14 residues. CDR3 DNA: TGCGCCAGCAGCCAAGAACTCAGCACAGATACGCAGTATTTT. Protein: CASSQELSTDTQYF.

J is TRBJ2-3 and V is TRBV2; 8 bases agree with TRBD2. The CDR3 extends over 18 amino acids. Germline V gene data show CDR1 as SNHLY and CDR2 as FYNNEI. J was trimmed by 0 bases and V by 4 bases; bases with no gene match: 12. CDR3: CASSVGDGGEHSTDTQYF. The CDR3 DNA reads TGTGCCAGCAGTGTAGGGGACGGGGGGGAACATAGCACAGATACGCAGTATTTT. The variable domain in full, with the rest retrieved from reference TRBV2 and TRBJ2-3, is EPEVTQTPSHQVTQMGQEVILRCVPISNHLYFYWYRQILGQKVEFLVSFYNNEISEKSEIFDDQFSVERPDGSNFTLKIRSTKLEDSAMYFCASSVGDGGEHSTDTQYFGPGTRLTVL.

CDR3 residues: CASSLGAGTSGHEQFF. The CDR3 DNA is TGCGCCAGCAGCTTGGGGGCCGGGACTAGCGGACATGAGCAGTTCTTC. The rearrangement uses TRBV5-1 and TRBJ2-1, with 11 positions matching TRBD2. Germline V gives CDR1 SGHRS, CDR2 YFSETQ. The CDR3 consists of 16 residues. The V segment lost 0 bases and the J segment 8 bases; nucleotides outside the gene matches: 7.

J is TRBJ1-3 and V is TRBV11-2, with D unclear. CDR3 size: 16 residues. CDR1 SGHAT and CDR2 FQNNGV come from the germline V gene. Deletions cut 8 bases from V and 0 bases from J, with 17 bases between. The DNA of the CDR3 is TGTGCCAGCCGTGGAGTGAGGGTTTTCTCTGGAAACACCATATATTTT. It translates to CASRGVRVFSGNTIYF.

This clone was detected a few times. This chain uses TRBV11-3 with TRBJ2-1; 9 bases are shared with TRBD2. J was trimmed by 0 bases and V by 4 bases; bases with no gene match: 4. Germline V CDR1 and CDR2: SGHNT, YENEEA. CDR3 length: 16 amino acids. CDR3 in DNA: TGTGCCAGCAGCTCCTTAGCGGGGGCCTCCTACAATGAGCAGTTCTTC. It is translated as CASSSLAGASYNEQFF.

The CDR3 is CASSLGPAGELFF. The DNA of the CDR3 is TGTGCCAGCAGCCTAGGTCCTGCCGGGGAGCTGTTTTTT. This rearrangement joins TRBV7-3 to TRBJ2-2; D not certain. The ends were cut back, 5 bases at V and 6 bases at J, with 10 bases in the middle. From germline, CDR1 is SGHTA and CDR2 FQGTGA. The CDR3 totals 13 residues.

This rearrangement joins TRBV5-6 to TRBJ1-2, with 7 bases that match TRBD1. V gave up 5 bases and J gave up 5 bases; unmatched junction bases: 12. Germline V CDR1 and CDR2: SGHDT, YYEEEE. The CDR3 is 15 residues long. The CDR3: CASREPGQRTYGYTF. The CDR3 nucleotides are TGTGCCAGCAGAGAACCGGGACAGAGAACTTATGGCTACACCTTC.

The chain joins TRBV9 to TRBJ2-7; 8 positions agree with TRBD2. This CDR3 is built from 15 residues. Losses at the gene ends were 2 bases for V and 3 bases for J; bases not matched to a gene: 7. Looked up from germline, CDR1 is SGDLS and CDR2 is YYNGEE. DNA for the CDR3: TGTGCCAGCAGCGTGGCAGCGGGAGAAGGCTACGAGCAGTACTTC. It specifies CASSVAAGEGYEQYF.